This TCR beta chain was found in a study of blood T cell repertoires in COVID-19. V shed 2 bases and J shed 2 bases, with 8 bases lying between them. The germline gives CDR1 SGHNT, CDR2 YYREEE (reference sequence). The CDR3 totals 14 residues. Assay used: immunoSEQ multiplex PCR; TCRdb lists only in-frame clones, some missing. The sample records fewer than 110,000 clones, over 75% being singletons. There are a few counts of this clone. This sequence was found in a woman aged 25-40 years with acute or convalescent COVID-19. The sequencing sample was made of peripheral blood. The V gene is TRBV5-4, the J gene TRBJ1-3; a possible D gene is TRBD1 (6 bases). Written as DNA, the CDR3 is TGTGCCAGCAGCTTACAGGGACCTGGAAACACCATATATTTT. It translates to CASSLQGPGNTIYF.